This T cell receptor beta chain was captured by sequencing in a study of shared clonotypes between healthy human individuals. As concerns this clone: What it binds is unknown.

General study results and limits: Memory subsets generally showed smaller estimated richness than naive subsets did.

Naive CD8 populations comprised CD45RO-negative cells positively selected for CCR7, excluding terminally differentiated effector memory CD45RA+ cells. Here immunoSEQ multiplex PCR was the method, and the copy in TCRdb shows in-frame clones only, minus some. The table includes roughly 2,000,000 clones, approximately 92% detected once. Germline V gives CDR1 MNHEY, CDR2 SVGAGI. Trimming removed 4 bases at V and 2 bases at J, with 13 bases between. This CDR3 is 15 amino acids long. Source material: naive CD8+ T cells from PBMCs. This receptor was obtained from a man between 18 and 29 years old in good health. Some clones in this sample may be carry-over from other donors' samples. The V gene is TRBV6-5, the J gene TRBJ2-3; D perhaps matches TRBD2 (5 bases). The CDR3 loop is CASSLSRGYTDTQYF. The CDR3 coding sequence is TGTGCCAGCAGTTTAAGTCGGGGATACACAGATACGCAGTATTTT.